This TCR beta chain was captured in a study of blood T cell repertoires in COVID-19. Generated by immunoSEQ multiplex PCR, the TCRdb table keeps only in-frame clones and is missing some. Seen here are approximately 40,000 clones, 87% observed once, and the top ten hold around 5.1%. The clonotype originates from a man in his 60s with COVID-19, enrolled during active disease. Sequencing used peripheral blood.

The CDR3 coding sequence is TGTGCCACCAGCCAATTAGCTGGCGAGCAGTTCTTC. This codes for CATSQLAGEQFF. V gene TRBV24-1 combines with J gene TRBJ2-1; D not resolved. V was trimmed by 7 bases and J by 10 bases, leaving 13 bases between them. The CDR3 sequence is 12 residues long. The germline V gene encodes CDR1 KGHDR and CDR2 SFDVKD.